The 26 T cell receptor beta chains below all came from one sample that was sequenced in a study of spatial heterogeneity in lung cancer. Documented time point: sample taken at primary tumor resection. TCRdb redid the calling of the 5' RACE reads with MiXCR, one entry per CDR3 protein. The sample comprises thousands of distinct CDR3 sequences, around 4.5% of which are singletons, and over 25% rests with the top ten. The sequenced sample was PBMCs, obtained at surgery. These receptors came from a male donor with early-stage non-small cell lung cancer.

This clonotype was detected ten times or more. The rearrangement links TRBV2 to TRBJ2-7; D not resolved. Germline V gene data show CDR1 as SNHLY and CDR2 as FYNNEI. The CDR3 sequence is 11 residues long. V gave up 4 bases and J gave up 2 bases, with 3 bases separating them. The CDR3 DNA sequence: TGTGCCAGCAGTGGCACCTACGAGCAGTACGTC. Translation gives CASSGTYEQYV.

This clonotype was found many times. This sequence joins TRBV6-1 and TRBJ1-2; 7 bases are a match to TRBD1. The CDR3 consists of 13 residues. With 5 bases clipped from V and 8 bases from J, the junction kept 8 bases outside the gene matches. CDR1 MNHNS and CDR2 SASEGT come from the germline V gene. CDR3: CASSLDRSGGYTF. As DNA, the CDR3 is TGTGCCAGCAGTTTGGACAGGTCGGGAGGCTACACCTTC.

This clonotype was recorded at least ten times. V is TRBV4-2 and J is TRBJ1-1, with D unclear. The germline gives CDR1 LGHNA, CDR2 YNFKEQ. The V end was cut by 1 base, the J end by 3 bases, with 12 bases between. The length of the CDR3 is 15 residues. The CDR3 sequence is CASSQALWADTEAFF. As DNA, the CDR3 is TGTGCCAGCAGCCAAGCCCTCTGGGCGGACACTGAAGCTTTCTTT.

This clonotype occurred many times. The chain has TRBV14 and TRBJ1-2, with 7 bases matching TRBD1. The CDR3 loop spans 15 amino acids. V dropped 4 bases and J dropped 2; count of bases not matched to a gene: 7. Germline assignment: CDR1 SGHDN and CDR2 FVKESK. As DNA, the CDR3 is TGTGCCAGCAGCCCTCCCGGGACAGTCAACTATGGCTACACCTTC. Translating gives CASSPPGTVNYGYTF.

This chain connects TRBV7-6 to TRBJ1-1, with 11 bases lining up with TRBD1. The CDR3 has 16 residues. Germline CDR1 and CDR2: SGHVS and FNYEAQ. V shed 4 bases, J shed 3 bases, and the junction held 7 bases outside the gene matches. CDR3 nucleotide sequence: TGTGCCAGCAGCTCAGGACAGGGGGCGAGGTACACTGAAGCTTTCTTT. Encoded protein: CASSSGQGARYTEAFF.

This clonotype was counted at least ten times. This chain joins TRBV10-2 and TRBJ2-2; D is unresolved. Germline values: CDR1 WSHSY, CDR2 SAAADI. V lost 7 bases, J lost 5 bases, and 8 bases lay in between. There are 12 residues in the CDR3. The CDR3 loop is CASTPWTGELFF. The CDR3 DNA reads TGCGCCAGCACCCCATGGACCGGGGAGCTGTTTTTT.

This clonotype rates as medium-sized. This sequence joins TRBV29-1 and TRBJ2-1, with 8 bases identical to TRBD2. The CDR3 contains 14 residues. The V gene end was trimmed by 4 bases and the J gene end by 6 bases; junction bases not matched to a gene: 8. In germline, CDR1 is SQVTM, CDR2 ANQGSEA. The CDR3 DNA follows: TGCAGCGTTGTGCCAGCGGGGGCAGTCAATGAGCAGTTCTTC. Translated, it gives CSVVPAGAVNEQFF.

This clonotype is deemed medium-sized. The J gene is TRBJ1-1, the V gene TRBV28, with D possibly being TRBD1 (5 bases). Germline-derived CDR1 and CDR2 are MDHEN and SYDVKM. Trimming took 2 bases from V and 4 from J, leaving 14 bases between them. The CDR3 is 15 amino acids. The CDR3 spells CASSLAGAWGTEAFF. The CDR3, as DNA: TGTGCCAGCAGTTTAGCCGGGGCTTGGGGCACTGAAGCTTTCTTT.

This chain uses TRBV5-5 with TRBJ2-1; TRBD2 matches 8 bases. V was clipped by 4 bases and J by 6 bases; unmatched bases: 6. Germline lookup yields CDR1 SGHKS and CDR2 YYEKEE (reference sequence). The CDR3 extends over 14 amino acids. The CDR3: CASSPGLGFNEQFF. The DNA for the CDR3 is TGTGCCAGCAGCCCGGGACTAGGTTTCAATGAGCAGTTCTTC. Filled out from reference TRBV5-5 and TRBJ2-1, the complete variable domain reads DAGVTQSPTHLIKTRGQQVTLRCSPISGHKSVSWYQQVLGQGPQFIFQYYEKEERGRGNFPDRFSARQFPNYSSELNVNALLLGDSALYLCASSPGLGFNEQFFGPGTRLTVL.

This chain uses TRBV5-1 with TRBJ2-5; TRBD2 might be the D (6 bases). Trimming took 0 bases from V and 4 from J, leaving 10 bases between them. The CDR3 sequence is 14 residues long. Germline lookup yields CDR1 SGHRS and CDR2 YFSETQ. The CDR3, as DNA: TGCGCCAGCAGCTTGGGACGGCGGGGAGAGACCCAGTACTTC. As protein: CASSLGRRGETQYF.

This clonotype was observed at least ten times. The chain is built from TRBV6-5 and TRBJ2-3; tentative D call: TRBD2 (6 bases). The germline gives CDR1 MNHEY, CDR2 SVGAGI. The germline V and J ends were trimmed by 3 bases and 10 bases, with 14 bases remaining between them. CDR3 length: 13 amino acids. The CDR3 is CASSYRRESPQYF. The CDR3 nucleotides read TGTGCCAGCAGTTATCGGCGGGAATCCCCGCAGTATTTT.

This clonotype is medium-sized within its sample. The rearrangement links TRBV20-1 to TRBJ2-3; the match to TRBD2 covers 9 bases. The germline V gene encodes CDR1 DFQATT and CDR2 SNEGSKA (reference sequence). The junction had 14 bases not matched to a gene; V was cut back by 2 bases and J by 5 bases. CDR3 length equals 17 residues. CDR3 sequence reads: CSARSWRGGFLEDTQYF. CDR3 nucleotide sequence: TGCAGTGCTAGAAGTTGGCGGGGGGGCTTTCTCGAAGATACGCAGTATTTT.

The V and J genes are TRBV20-1 and TRBJ2-7; no clear D gene. V lost 0 bases and J lost 2, with 17 bases in between. The germline V gene encodes CDR1 DFQATT and CDR2 SNEGSKA (reference sequence). CDR3 length: 16 residues. The CDR3 DNA reads as TGCAGTGCTAGAGAAAAGGCCAGGATGAACACCTACGAGCAGTACTTC. It is translated as CSAREKARMNTYEQYF.

This clonotype was observed at least ten times. This sequence joins TRBV24-1 and TRBJ2-2; no definite D call. Looked up from germline, CDR1 is KGHDR and CDR2 is SFDVKD. Trimming shortened V by 3 bases and J by 7 bases, and 5 bases separated the two germline ends. This CDR3 comprises 12 residues. The CDR3 loop reads CATSDMVGELFF. The CDR3 DNA sequence: TGTGCCACCAGTGATATGGTCGGGGAGCTGTTTTTT.

This clonotype is termed medium-sized. The chain joins TRBV29-1 to TRBJ2-3; D could derive from TRBD1 or TRBD2 (6 bases each). Germline CDR1 SQVTM, CDR2 ANQGSEA. Trimming cost V 8 bases and J 5 bases, with 20 bases left between them. CDR3 size: 14 residues. Here the CDR3 DNA reads TGCAGCACGGATGGGGGGCTGAGGGGAGATACGCAGTATTTT. Protein product: CSTDGGLRGDTQYF.

This clonotype turned up a few times. This rearrangement joins TRBV20-1 to TRBJ2-3; 8 nucleotides agree with TRBD2. The germline CDR1 and CDR2 sequences are DFQATT and SNEGSKA (reference sequence). The CDR3 contains 13 residues. V gave up 6 bases and J gave up 5 bases; unmatched junction bases: 7. DNA for the CDR3: TGCAGTGCCCCGGGCGGGGGGAGAGATACGCAGTATTTT. It yields the protein CSAPGGGRDTQYF.

The table lists this clonotype with many counts. The V gene is TRBV5-1, the J gene TRBJ1-2; D call uncertain. V was cut by 0 bases and J by 6 bases, with 9 bases left in between. The CDR3 sequence is 13 residues long. Germline CDR1 and CDR2: SGHRS and YFSETQ. CDR3 DNA sequence: TGCGCCAGCAGCTTGGAGCCAGAGAATGGCTACACCTTC. It yields the protein CASSLEPENGYTF.

This clonotype was detected only a few times. The chain is built from TRBV5-1 and TRBJ2-1; 9 bases match TRBD1. Germline CDR1 is SGHRS and CDR2 is YFSETQ. The CDR3 spans 15 residues. V lost 3 bases to trimming and J lost 4 bases; unmatched junction nucleotides: 5. CDR3 protein: CASSWGTGQYNEQFF. CDR3 in DNA: TGCGCCAGCAGCTGGGGGACAGGGCAGTACAATGAGCAGTTCTTC.

This clonotype was seen repeatedly, ten times or more. The rearrangement links TRBV11-2 to TRBJ2-5; tentative D call: TRBD2 (6 bases). Germline V lookup: CDR1 SGHAT, CDR2 FQNNGV. The V end lost 3 bases, the J end lost 4 bases, and 18 bases lay between the germline ends. The CDR3 consists of 16 residues. The CDR3 is CASSFLLGGRGETQYF. The DNA of the CDR3 is TGTGCCAGCAGCTTCTTATTGGGGGGAAGGGGAGAGACCCAGTACTTC.

By share, this clonotype ranks as medium-sized (0.01 to 0.1%). J is TRBJ2-3 and V is TRBV5-1, with D possibly TRBD2 on 5 matching bases. The germline CDR1 and CDR2 sequences are SGHRS and YFSETQ. The V end was cut by 5 bases, the J end by 0 bases, with 13 bases between. This CDR3 has 15 residues. The CDR3 DNA reads as TGCGCCAGCAGGTCGGGGAGAATTAGCACAGATACGCAGTATTTT. Protein sequence: CASRSGRISTDTQYF.

This clonotype has ten or more counts. The rearrangement uses TRBV6-5 and TRBJ2-7, with 7 positions matching TRBD2. After removal of 6 bases from V and 3 bases from J, the junction contained 8 bases not matched to a gene. This CDR3 is 14 amino acids long. The germline V gene encodes CDR1 MNHEY and CDR2 SVGAGI. The CDR3 is CASRRGEGLYEQYF. CDR3 in DNA: TGTGCCAGCAGACGAGGGGAGGGGCTCTACGAGCAGTACTTC.

The chain recombines TRBV12-3 or TRBV12-4 with TRBJ2-1, with D unresolved. The CDR3 spans 15 residues. Trimming took 6 bases from V and 0 from J, leaving 12 bases between them. CDR3 sequence reads: CASSSRARSYNEQFF. CDR3 in DNA: TGTGCCAGCAGCTCTCGAGCCCGCTCCTACAATGAGCAGTTCTTC.

This clonotype was recorded at least ten times. The gene calls are TRBV5-1 and TRBJ2-7; D is perhaps TRBD1 (6 bases). CDR3 length: 14 amino acids. The germline V gene encodes CDR1 SGHRS and CDR2 YFSETQ. With 0 bases removed from V and 0 bases from J, the gap between germline ends came to 7 bases. The chain's CDR3 is CASSLEGDSYEQYF. The CDR3 nucleotides are TGCGCCAGCAGCTTGGAGGGGGACTCCTACGAGCAGTACTTC. Full variable domain (missing parts from reference TRBV5-1 and TRBJ2-7): KAGVTQTPRYLIKTRGQQVTLSCSPISGHRSVSWYQQTPGQGLQFLFEYFSETQRNKGNFPGRFSGRQFSNSRSEMNVSTLELGDSALYLCASSLEGDSYEQYFGPGTRLTVT.

In this sample, this clonotype turned up a few times. The CDR3 sequence is CASSPGTGEQYV. The DNA of the CDR3 is TGTGCCAGCAGCCCCGGGACAGGCGAGCAGTACGTC. The chain uses TRBV7-9 and TRBJ2-7; 8 bases match TRBD1. The CDR3 is 12 amino acids. J was trimmed by 6 bases and V by 5 bases; bases with no gene match: 3. Germline V gene data show CDR1 as SEHNR and CDR2 as FQNEAQ (reference sequence).

This clonotype has at least ten counts. This chain joins TRBV6-2 or TRBV6-3 and TRBJ1-2; no clear D. The CDR3 is made up of 14 amino acids. V was clipped by 8 bases and J by 5 bases, with 18 bases between them. CDR1 is MNHEY, CDR2 SVGEGT, per germline. CDR3 amino acids: CASFEGLFPYGYTF. CDR3 sequence (DNA): TGTGCCAGCTTCGAAGGGTTGTTCCCGTATGGCTACACCTTC.

The chain joins TRBV4-1 to TRBJ2-3, with D maybe TRBD2 (6 bases). The CDR3 extends over 14 amino acids. Germline V gene sequence: CDR1 MGHRA, CDR2 YSYEKL. V dropped 4 bases and J dropped 2 bases, with 10 bases sitting between them. Here the CDR3 DNA reads TGCGCCAGCAGCCGCTGGGGGGACACAGATACGCAGTATTTT. Residues: CASSRWGDTDTQYF.